This T cell receptor beta chain is from a study of regulatory T cells in long-lasting Graves disease. This clonotype was seen repeatedly, ten times or more. V was cut by 7 bases and J by 7 bases, with 13 bases left in between. This CDR3 is 13 amino acids long. Arm-PCR of CDR3 regions and iRepertoire HTBI primers were used to build TCR beta libraries. In TCRdb, the multiplex PCR reads were re-called with MiXCR into one record per CDR3 protein. The table records about 460,000 distinct CDR3 sequences, 20% to 25% of them present only once. The time point: persistent/refractory GD, antithyroid drugs over 5 years with positive TRAb. The TCR library used RNA extracted from PBMCs.

This TCR came from a female donor with Graves disease. V and J are TRBV12-3 or TRBV12-4 and TRBJ1-4; D is possibly TRBD1 (5 bases). Material: peripheral blood mononuclear cells (PBMCs), obtained when the disease was refractory, from a patient treated with antithyroid drugs. The CDR3 sequence: CASTAGQGEKLFF. DNA of the CDR3: TGTGCCAGCACAGCAGGGCAGGGTGAAAAACTGTTTTTT.